This T cell receptor beta chain was sequenced in a study of cytomegalovirus exposure and HLA in healthy donors. Researchers ran the PCR with 60 Vbeta and 13 Jbeta primers. The protocol was immunoSEQ multiplex PCR, while the TCRdb copy is restricted to in-frame clones and leaves out a portion. Of 85,000 to 130,000 clones in the sample, roughly 88% were seen once. Donors counted as nominally healthy when sampled, yet unrecorded immune exposures were likely. As concerns this clone: The target antigen is unknown.

This CDR3 comprises 15 residues. CDR1 SGHVS and CDR2 FQNEAQ come from the germline V gene. Study-level findings and limits: Associated with HLA alleles at 0.05 false discovery rate in a later analysis were over 15,000 TCR beta sequences.

The clonotype was recovered from a woman between 18 and 29 years old in good health and CMV-seronegative. The sequenced sample consisted of PBMCs. The chain links TRBV7-8 to TRBJ2-5; TRBD1 matches 7 bases. TRBJ2-7 matches the DNA end more closely, so the J call is doubtful. CDR3 amino acids: CASSFRQGVSYEQYF. CDR3 nucleotides: TGTGCCAGCAGCTTCCGGCAGGGGGTCTCCTACGAGCAGTACTTC.